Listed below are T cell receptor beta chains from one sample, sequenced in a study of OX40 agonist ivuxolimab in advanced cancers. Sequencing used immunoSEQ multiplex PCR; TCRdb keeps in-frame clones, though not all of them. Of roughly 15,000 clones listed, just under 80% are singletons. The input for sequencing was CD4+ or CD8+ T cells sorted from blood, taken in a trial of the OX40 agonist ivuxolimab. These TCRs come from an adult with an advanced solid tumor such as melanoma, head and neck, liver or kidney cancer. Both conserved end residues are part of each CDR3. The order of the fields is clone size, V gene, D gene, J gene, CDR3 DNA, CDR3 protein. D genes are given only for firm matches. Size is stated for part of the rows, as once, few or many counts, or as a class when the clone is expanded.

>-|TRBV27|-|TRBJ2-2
TGTGCCAGCAGTTTAGACTTAAACACCGGGGAGCTGTTTTTT
CASSLDLNTGELFF
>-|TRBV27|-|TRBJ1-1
TGTGCCAGCAGTTTATCCCGGACGGGGAACACTGAAGCTTTCTTT
CASSLSRTGNTEAFF
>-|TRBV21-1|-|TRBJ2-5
TGTGCCAGCAGCTCCCGGTACTTC
CASSSRYF
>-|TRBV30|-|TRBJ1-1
TGTGCCTGGAGCCTTGGAGCCGGGGACGCTGAAGCTTTCTTT
CAWSLGAGDAEAFF
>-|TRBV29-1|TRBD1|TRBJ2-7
TGCAGCGTTGACGCCCAGGGGGTTGGCGAGCAGTACTTC
CSVDAQGVGEQYF
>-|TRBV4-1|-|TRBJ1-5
TGCGCCAGCAGCCAAGATCCGGGGGTGGGGCAGCCCCAGCATTTT
CASSQDPGVGQPQHF
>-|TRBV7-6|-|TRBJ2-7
TGTGCCAGCAGCCCCGGACCAGGCTACGAGCAGTACTTC
CASSPGPGYEQYF
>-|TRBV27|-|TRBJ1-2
TGTGCCACATTCCAAAGGCCATATGGCTACACCTTC
CATFQRPYGYTF
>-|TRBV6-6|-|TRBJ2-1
TGTGCCAGCAGCCGAGGGGGACTCCTGAATGAGCAGTTCTTC
CASSRGGLLNEQFF
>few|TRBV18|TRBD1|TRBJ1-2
TGTGCCAGCTTAGAGGGGGCGGCCGGCTACACCTTC
CASLEGAAGYTF
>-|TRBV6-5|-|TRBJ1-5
TGTGCCAGCAGGGTACAGAACAATAGCAATCAGCCCCAGCATTTT
CASRVQNNSNQPQHF
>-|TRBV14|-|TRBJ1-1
TGTGCCAGCAGCCAAGAAGCGGGCAGGGGCCCGAACACTGAAGCTTTCTTT
CASSQEAGRGPNTEAFF
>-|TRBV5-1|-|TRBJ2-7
TGCGCCAGCAGCCCACCCAACTACGAGCAGTACTTC
CASSPPNYEQYF
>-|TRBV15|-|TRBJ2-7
TGTGCCACCAGCAGATCCAGGGGTTTGGTCTACGAGCAGTACTTC
CATSRSRGLVYEQYF